The source of this T cell receptor (beta chain) is a study of shared clonotypes between healthy human individuals. At the level of the study: Donors were a couple of women and three men aged 18 to 49.

With regard to this clone: Its antigen is currently unknown. A read error is likely here: a far larger clone is one base away.

Study-wide results and limits: The sharing of 4.5% to 5.5% of naive CD4 clonotypes was seen across a handful of donors. In contrast to clonotypes shared by all four donors, non-shared clonotypes had lower generation probabilities.

Original data processing: Filtering differed, since immunoSEQ gave only junction sequences and no quality scores. The table came from immunoSEQ multiplex PCR; TCRdb's copy has only in-frame clones and leaves some out. V and J calls and clone size are those listed in that table; D and trimming were worked out from the DNA. The sample includes about 1 million clones, 65% to 80% of them seen just once. Germline CDR1 and CDR2: LGHNA and YSLEER. CDR3 length: 13 amino acids. This TCR derives from a man aged 18 to 35 in good health. The chain carries TRBV4-3 and TRBJ2-4; D not resolved. Sequencing used memory CD4+ T cells sorted from blood. Documented subset: CD45RA-negative fraction. The CDR3 region has the DNA TGCACCAGCAGCCAAGCTGTAAGAAACATTCAGTACTTC. As protein: CTSSQAVRNIQYF.